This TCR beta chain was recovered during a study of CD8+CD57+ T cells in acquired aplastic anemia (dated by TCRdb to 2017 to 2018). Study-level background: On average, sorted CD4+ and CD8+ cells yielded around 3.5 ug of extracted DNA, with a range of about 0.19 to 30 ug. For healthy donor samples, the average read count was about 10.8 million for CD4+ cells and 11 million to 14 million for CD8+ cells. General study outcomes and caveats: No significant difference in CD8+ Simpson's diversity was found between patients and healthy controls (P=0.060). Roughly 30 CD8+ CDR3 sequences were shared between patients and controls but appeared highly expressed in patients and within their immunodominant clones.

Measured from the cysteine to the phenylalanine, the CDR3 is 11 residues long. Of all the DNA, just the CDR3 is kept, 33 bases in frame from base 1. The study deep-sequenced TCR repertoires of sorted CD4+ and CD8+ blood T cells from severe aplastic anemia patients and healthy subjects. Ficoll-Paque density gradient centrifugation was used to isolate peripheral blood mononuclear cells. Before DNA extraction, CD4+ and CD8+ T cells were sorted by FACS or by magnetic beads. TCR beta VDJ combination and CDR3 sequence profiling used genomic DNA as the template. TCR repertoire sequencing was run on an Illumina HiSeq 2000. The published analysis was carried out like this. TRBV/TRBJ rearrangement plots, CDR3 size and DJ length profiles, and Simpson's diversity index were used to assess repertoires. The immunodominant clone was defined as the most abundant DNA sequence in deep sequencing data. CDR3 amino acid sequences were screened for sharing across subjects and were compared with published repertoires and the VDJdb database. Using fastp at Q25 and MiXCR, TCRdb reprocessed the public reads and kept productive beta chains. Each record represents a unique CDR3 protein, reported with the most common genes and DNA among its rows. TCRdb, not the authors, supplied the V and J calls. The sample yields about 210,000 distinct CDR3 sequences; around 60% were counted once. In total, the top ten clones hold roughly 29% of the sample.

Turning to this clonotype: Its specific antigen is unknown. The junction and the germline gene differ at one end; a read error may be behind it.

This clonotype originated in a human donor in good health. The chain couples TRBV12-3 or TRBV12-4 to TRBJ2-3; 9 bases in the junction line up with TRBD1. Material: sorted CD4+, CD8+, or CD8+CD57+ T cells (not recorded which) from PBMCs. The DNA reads TGTGCCAGCAGTACAGGGGGCAGGCCCGATTTT. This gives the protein CASSTGGRPDF.